A single sample gave rise to the 32 T cell receptor beta chains below, sequenced in a study of shared clonotypes between healthy human individuals. Produced via immunoSEQ multiplex PCR; TCRdb's table is partial and in-frame only. The sample has 2 million to 3 million clones; more than 80% are singletons. The sample comprised naive CD4+ T cells sorted from blood. Sample subset: CD45RA+ positively selected. The origin of the receptors is a man between 18 and 29 years old in good health.

This chain joins TRBV4-1 and TRBJ1-3; D is ambiguous. This CDR3 comprises 17 residues. CDR1 MGHRA and CDR2 YSYEKL come from the germline V gene. Trimming shortened V by 1 base and J by 0 bases, and 13 bases separated the two germline ends. The CDR3 nucleotides are TGCGCCAGCAGCCAAGTACGAGCAGGAATCTCTGGAAACACCATATATTTT. This sequence encodes CASSQVRAGISGNTIYF.

About this clone: The sample carries other DNA sequences with the same CDR3. The rearrangement uses TRBV30 and TRBJ1-5; D gene uncertain. The CDR3 has 13 amino acids. V lost 1 base and J 0 bases, leaving 4 bases between the germline ends. Germline V CDR1 and CDR2: GTSNPN, SVGIG (reference sequence). This chain's CDR3 is CAWSGYSNQPQHF. CDR3 in DNA: TGTGCCTGGAGTGGGTATAGCAATCAGCCCCAGCATTTT.

This chain connects TRBV19 to TRBJ2-2; no definite D call. The CDR3 totals 14 residues. V shed 5 bases and J shed 3 bases, with 10 bases lying between them. CDR1 LNHDA and CDR2 SQIVND come from the germline V gene (reference sequence). The CDR3 here is CASSPLVYTGELFF. The CDR3 coding sequence is TGTGCCAGTAGTCCCCTGGTTTACACCGGGGAGCTGTTTTTT. Full variable domain (remainder filled in from reference TRBV19 and TRBJ2-2): DGGITQSPKYLFRKEGQNVTLSCEQNLNHDAMYWYRQDPGQGLRLIYYSQIVNDFQKGDIAEGYSVSREKKESFPLTVTSAQKNPTAFYLCASSPLVYTGELFFGEGSRLTVL.

The chain couples TRBV27 to TRBJ1-2; the D is unclear. Looked up from germline, CDR1 is MNHEY and CDR2 is SMNVEV (reference sequence). The germline V and J ends were trimmed by 6 bases and 1 base, with 9 bases remaining between them. CDR3 length: 13 amino acids. In nucleotides, the CDR3 is TGTGCCAGCAGGATAGCCAGTAACTATGGCTACACCTTC. Translation gives CASRIASNYGYTF.

This sequence joins TRBV7-2 and TRBJ1-1, with TRBD1 as a possible D gene (5 bases). CDR1 is SGHTA, CDR2 FQGNSA, per germline. V was clipped by 3 bases and J by 1 base, with 12 bases between them. The CDR3 has 15 residues. The CDR3 is CASSFYLGPNTEAFF. The CDR3 DNA sequence: TGTGCCAGCAGCTTCTATCTGGGACCGAACACTGAAGCTTTCTTT.

CDR3: CASSSQVDTQYF. Written as DNA, the CDR3 is TGCGCCAGCAGCTCTCAGGTAGATACGCAGTATTTT. V usage is TRBV5-1 and J usage is TRBJ2-3, with D unclear. V lost 3 bases to trimming and J lost 5 bases, with 7 bases between them. Germline V gene sequence: CDR1 SGHRS, CDR2 YFSETQ. The CDR3 runs to 12 residues.

This chain uses TRBV10-3 with TRBJ2-2; perhaps TRBD2 as D (6 bases). There are 16 residues in the CDR3. The germline CDR1 and CDR2 sequences are ENHRY and SYGVKD. V was shortened by 0 bases and J by 4 bases, with 12 bases between the two germline ends. CDR3 protein: CAISESGGLGTGELFF. In DNA form, the CDR3 reads TGTGCCATCAGTGAGTCGGGGGGTTTGGGCACCGGGGAGCTGTTTTTT.

The chain uses TRBV29-1 and TRBJ2-5; no definite D call. Per germline, CDR1 SQVTM and CDR2 ANQGSEA. The germline V and J ends were trimmed by 4 bases and 4 bases, with 7 bases remaining between them. The CDR3 contains 11 residues. The CDR3: CSVGWSETQYF. CDR3 coding DNA: TGCAGCGTTGGGTGGTCAGAGACCCAGTACTTC.

The chain has TRBV6-1 and TRBJ2-1; TRBD2 aligns across 9 bases. The CDR3 runs 15 residues. With V trimmed by 5 bases and J by 5 bases, 7 bases remained unmatched. Germline assignment: CDR1 MNHNS and CDR2 SASEGT. CDR3 nucleotides: TGTGCCAGCAGTTCGGGACTAGCTCGACACAATGAGCAGTTCTTC. This gives the protein CASSSGLARHNEQFF.

The chain couples TRBV5-5 to TRBJ1-1; the match to TRBD1 covers 12 bases. Germline-derived CDR1 and CDR2 are SGHKS and YYEKEE (reference sequence). The V and J ends lost 4 bases and 5 bases, in that order; junction bases with no gene match: 9. The length of the CDR3 is 16 residues. The DNA of the CDR3 is TGTGCCAGCAGCATAACCGGGACAGGGGGCAGGACTGAAGCTTTCTTT. Protein sequence: CASSITGTGGRTEAFF.

A remark on this clone: One end of the junction is discordant with germline, which a read error may explain. V is TRBV7-8 and J is TRBJ2-7, with D tentatively TRBD2 (6 bases). The germline V gene has CDR1 SGHVS and CDR2 FQNEAQ. The CDR3 totals 14 residues. The chain's CDR3 is CASSGGLASSEQYF. The CDR3 DNA follows: TGTGCCAGCAGCGGGGGACTCGCCTCCTCCGAGCAGTACTTC.

The chain carries TRBV5-1 and TRBJ1-6, with TRBD1 matching 9 bases. There are 16 residues in the CDR3. The germline V gene encodes CDR1 SGHRS and CDR2 YFSETQ. Losses at the gene ends were 0 bases for V and 6 bases for J; bases not matched to a gene: 4. The chain's CDR3 is CASSLGPGQGNSPLHF. CDR3 in DNA: TGCGCCAGCAGCTTGGGTCCGGGACAGGGTAATTCACCCCTCCACTTT.

The chain employs TRBV6-1 and TRBJ1-2, with TRBD1 as a possible D gene (5 bases). The CDR3 runs 14 residues. Germline V gene sequence: CDR1 MNHNS, CDR2 SASEGT. The V end lost 0 bases, the J end lost 8 bases, and 13 bases lay between the germline ends. Here the CDR3 reads CASSEALSGRGYTF. The CDR3 DNA reads as TGTGCCAGCAGTGAAGCTTTGTCAGGGCGCGGCTACACCTTC.

The rearrangement links TRBV19 to TRBJ1-1, with TRBD1 matching 7 bases. Unmatched junction bases numbered 15, after V lost 5 bases and J lost 0 bases. The CDR3 loop spans 18 amino acids. The germline CDR1 and CDR2 sequences are LNHDA and SQIVND (reference sequence). Written as DNA, the CDR3 is TGTGCCAGTAGTGGGTTGACAGGGATTGATTTTGTGAACACTGAAGCTTTCTTT. Amino acids: CASSGLTGIDFVNTEAFF.

This chain uses TRBV10-3 with TRBJ1-1; TRBD1 is a possible D gene (6 bases). Germline CDR1 is ENHRY and CDR2 is SYGVKD. The CDR3 length is 15 residues. Trimming took 7 bases from V and 0 from J, leaving 15 bases between them. The CDR3 loop is CAIKGGGPVNTEAFF. CDR3 nucleotides: TGTGCCATCAAAGGAGGGGGACCGGTGAACACTGAAGCTTTCTTT.

This chain joins TRBV28 and TRBJ2-2, with 8 bases lining up with TRBD1. This CDR3 comprises 16 residues. Per germline, CDR1 MDHEN and CDR2 SYDVKM. With 2 bases clipped from V and 6 bases from J, the junction kept 8 bases outside the gene matches. The CDR3 loop is CASSLPPGTGAGELFF. The DNA of the CDR3 is TGTGCCAGCAGTTTACCCCCCGGGACAGGAGCCGGGGAGCTGTTTTTT.

The chain employs TRBV6-1 and TRBJ1-2; TRBD1 matches 9 bases. V was clipped by 4 bases and J by 4 bases; unmatched bases: 10. The CDR3 sequence is 16 residues long. The germline CDR1 and CDR2 sequences are MNHNS and SASEGT. In DNA form, the CDR3 reads TGTGCCAGCAGTGCTCCTCCGGGACAGGGTTTCTATGGCTACACCTTC. Amino acids: CASSAPPGQGFYGYTF.

The CDR3 protein is CASSIAGPQETQYF. The CDR3 nucleotides read TGTGCCAGTAGTATTGCGGGTCCGCAAGAGACCCAGTACTTC. The rearrangement links TRBV19 to TRBJ2-5; weak D call: TRBD2 (5 bases). The CDR3 runs to 14 residues. Germline values: CDR1 LNHDA, CDR2 SQIVND (reference sequence). The germline V and J ends were trimmed by 3 bases and 2 bases, with 10 bases remaining between them.

The rearrangement uses TRBV5-1 and TRBJ1-1; TRBD1 is a possible D gene (5 bases). V was shortened by 6 bases and J by 1 base, with 13 bases between the two germline ends. CDR1 is SGHRS, CDR2 YFSETQ, per germline. This CDR3 comprises 14 residues. The CDR3 reads CASIRDQGNTEAFF. The CDR3 coding sequence is TGCGCCAGCATTAGGGATCAGGGGAACACTGAAGCTTTCTTT.

This chain joins TRBV19 and TRBJ1-1, with D possibly being TRBD1 (5 bases). V was clipped by 1 base and J by 0 bases, with 15 bases between them. The CDR3 sequence is 17 residues long. CDR1 and CDR2 (germline): LNHDA, SQIVND (reference sequence). In DNA form, the CDR3 reads TGTGCCAGTAGTATAGGGGGCCGGGGCTCCGTGAACACTGAAGCTTTCTTT. This sequence encodes CASSIGGRGSVNTEAFF.

The J gene is TRBJ2-1, the V gene TRBV28; D ambiguous. Germline values: CDR1 MDHEN, CDR2 SYDVKM. V gave up 5 bases and J gave up 8 bases, with 13 bases separating them. This CDR3 has 13 residues. The CDR3 sequence is CASSASLVHEQFF. Written as DNA, the CDR3 is TGTGCCAGCAGTGCCAGCTTAGTGCATGAGCAGTTCTTC.

CDR3 sequence: CASSLRTSGRAERPYEQYF. DNA of the CDR3: TGTGCCAGCAGCCTGCGGACTAGCGGGAGGGCCGAGCGGCCCTACGAGCAGTACTTC. The rearrangement uses TRBV7-2 and TRBJ2-7, with 15 bases matching TRBD2. With V trimmed by 5 bases and J by 2 bases, 13 bases remained unmatched. The germline V gene has CDR1 SGHTA and CDR2 FQGNSA. The CDR3 has 19 residues. The variable domain in full, with the rest retrieved from reference TRBV7-2 and TRBJ2-7, is GAGVSQSPSNKVTEKGKDVELRCDPISGHTALYWYRQSLGQGLEFLIYFQGNSAPDKSGLPSDRFSAERTGGSVSTLTIQRTQQEDSAVYLCASSLRTSGRAERPYEQYFGPGTRLTVT.

This chain links TRBV7-3 with TRBJ2-3, with no clear D. The V gene's germline CDR1 is SGHTA and CDR2 FQGTGA. The CDR3 contains 14 residues. The V and J ends lost 3 bases and 3 bases respectively, with 10 bases between them. CDR3 protein: CASSLRSQTDTQYF. The CDR3 nucleotides are TGTGCCAGCAGCTTGAGGTCACAGACAGATACGCAGTATTTT.

With regard to this clone: Other DNA sequences in this specimen translate into the identical CDR3. The chain combines TRBV27 with TRBJ1-5; TRBD1 matches 7 bases. V shed 3 bases, J shed 2 bases, and the junction held 4 bases outside the gene matches. The CDR3 spans 15 residues. Germline V gene lookup returns CDR1 MNHEY and CDR2 SMNVEV (reference sequence). As DNA, the CDR3 is TGTGCCAGCAGTTTTGCAGGGGGGGGCAATCAGCCCCAGCATTTT. Residues: CASSFAGGGNQPQHF.

The chain is built from TRBV5-5 and TRBJ2-1; 7 nucleotides align to TRBD1. V gave up 6 bases and J gave up 6 bases; unmatched junction bases: 9. The CDR3 is 14 residues long. Per the germline V gene, CDR1 is SGHKS and CDR2 is YYEKEE (reference sequence). CDR3 residues: CASTPGTVTNEQFF. CDR3 nucleotides: TGTGCCAGCACCCCGGGGACAGTAACCAATGAGCAGTTCTTC. The complete variable domain, with remaining parts taken from reference TRBV5-5 and TRBJ2-1, reads DAGVTQSPTHLIKTRGQQVTLRCSPISGHKSVSWYQQVLGQGPQFIFQYYEKEERGRGNFPDRFSARQFPNYSSELNVNALLLGDSALYLCASTPGTVTNEQFFGPGTRLTVL.

The chain is built from TRBV14 and TRBJ1-6; no definite D call. The CDR3 length is 16 residues. Trimming pared 0 bases from V and 6 bases from J, leaving 12 bases between. Per the germline V gene, CDR1 is SGHDN and CDR2 is FVKESK. The CDR3 loop is CASSQDLGLFNSPLHF. DNA for the CDR3: TGTGCCAGCAGCCAAGATCTCGGCCTCTTTAATTCACCCCTCCACTTT.

The rearrangement joins TRBV2 to TRBJ2-4, with 7 bases matching TRBD1. The CDR3 contains 14 residues. Germline CDR1 and CDR2: SNHLY and FYNNEI. V lost 3 bases to trimming and J lost 4 bases; unmatched junction nucleotides: 3. The CDR3 coding sequence is TGTGCCAGCAGTGATGTCAGGGGGAAAAACATTCAGTACTTC. Protein product: CASSDVRGKNIQYF.

This chain links TRBV25-1 with TRBJ2-3; the D gene is possibly TRBD2 (7 bases). V dropped 8 bases and J dropped 1 base, with 13 bases sitting between them. CDR1 MGHDK and CDR2 SYGVNS come from the germline V gene. The CDR3 loop spans 14 amino acids. CDR3 loop: CASGGAGRTDTQYF. DNA of the CDR3: TGTGCCAGCGGGGGGGCGGGACGCACAGATACGCAGTATTTT.

The chain employs TRBV19 and TRBJ2-7, with D perhaps being TRBD1 or TRBD2 (5 bases each). This CDR3 comprises 15 residues. V lost 10 bases and J lost 0, with 19 bases in between. CDR1 LNHDA and CDR2 SQIVND come from the germline V gene (reference sequence). CDR3 region: CAIPRGGTYSYEQYF. In nucleotides, the CDR3 is TGTGCCATCCCTCGAGGTGGGACGTACTCCTACGAGCAGTACTTC. Filled out from reference TRBV19 and TRBJ2-7, the complete variable domain reads DGGITQSPKYLFRKEGQNVTLSCEQNLNHDAMYWYRQDPGQGLRLIYYSQIVNDFQKGDIAEGYSVSREKKESFPLTVTSAQKNPTAFYLCAIPRGGTYSYEQYFGPGTRLTVT.

The chain links TRBV10-3 to TRBJ1-2; D remains unclear. Germline V gene sequence: CDR1 ENHRY, CDR2 SYGVKD. The CDR3 runs to 14 residues. The germline V and J ends were trimmed by 4 bases and 6 bases, with 15 bases remaining between them. The CDR3 nucleotides read TGTGCCATCAGTGTCGCGGGGAAAATTAATGGCTACACCTTC. Its protein product is CAISVAGKINGYTF.

The rearrangement uses TRBV21-1 and TRBJ2-2; TRBD1, the D gene given by the table, was not confirmed from the DNA. TRBV21-1 is listed as a pseudogene. This CDR3 region has 16 residues. This chain's CDR3 is CASSNLGGFDTGELFF. As DNA, the CDR3 is TGTGCCAGCAGCAATCTAGGGGGCTTTGACACCGGGGAGCTGTTTTTT.

This sequence joins TRBV2 and TRBJ2-7, with D tentatively TRBD1 or TRBD2 (5 bases each). The germline V gene encodes CDR1 SNHLY and CDR2 FYNNEI. V gave up 8 bases and J gave up 9 bases, with 11 bases separating them. CDR3 length: 10 amino acids. The CDR3 sequence is CASRTGGQYF. The CDR3, as DNA: TGTGCCAGCCGTACTGGGGGGCAGTACTTC.